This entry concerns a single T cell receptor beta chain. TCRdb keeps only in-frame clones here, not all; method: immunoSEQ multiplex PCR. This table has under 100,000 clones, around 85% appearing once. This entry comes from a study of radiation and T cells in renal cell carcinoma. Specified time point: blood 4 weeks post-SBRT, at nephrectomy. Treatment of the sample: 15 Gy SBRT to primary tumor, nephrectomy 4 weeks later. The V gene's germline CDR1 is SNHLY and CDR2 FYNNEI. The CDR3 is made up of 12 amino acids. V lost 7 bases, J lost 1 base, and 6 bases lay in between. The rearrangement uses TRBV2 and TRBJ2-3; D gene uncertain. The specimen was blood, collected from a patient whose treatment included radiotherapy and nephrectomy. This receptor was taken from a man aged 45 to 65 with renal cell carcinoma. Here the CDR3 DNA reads TGTGCCAGCATTGGGCGCACAGATACGCAGTATTTT. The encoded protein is CASIGRTDTQYF.